This TCR beta chain was recovered during a study of human T cells and chemical hapten exposure. General observations from the study: Compared to controls, expanded TCRs made significantly more large clusters of similar CDR3s. Counts of TCRs above 1 in 1000 frequency stayed unchanged with DPC sensitization.

For the library, individual cDNA molecules each received unique molecular identifiers. Each CDR3 protein gets one entry after TCRdb re-called the RACE reads with MiXCR. Of 150,000 to 200,000 distinct CDR3 sequences listed, about a quarter are singletons. Specified time point: patch test 3, about 24 weeks after DPC sensitization. The treatment here: therapeutic diphenylcyclopropenone sensitization with weekly scalp DPC. This CDR3 is built from 13 residues. Germline CDR1 is MDHEN and CDR2 is SYDVKM. Trimming stripped 10 bases from V and 1 base from J, with 14 bases between. As to this clonotype: Antigen unknown.

The TCR originated in a woman in her late teens or twenties with alopecia areata. Some clones in this sample may be carry-over from other donors' samples. V gene TRBV28 combines with J gene TRBJ2-7; a possible D gene is TRBD1 (6 bases). This specimen consisted of whole blood, obtained in connection with sensitization to the hapten diphenylcyclopropenone (DPC). The CDR3 DNA follows: TGTGCCACCCATAGGGGGTCGTCCTACGAGCAGTACTTC. This encodes CATHRGSSYEQYF.